The 2 T cell receptor beta chains given below trace back to one sample, sequenced in a study of siplizumab effects on memory and regulatory T cells. Sequenced by immunoSEQ multiplex PCR; TCRdb stores in-frame clones only, minus some. The data hold 11,000 to 15,000 clones, with approximately 48% observed a single time. Coculturing of the mixed lymphocyte reaction cells was performed at 37°C for less than 7 days. Their cognate antigens are unknown. Material for sequencing was CFSE-low (dividing) CD4+ T cells sorted from an allogeneic mixed lymphocyte reaction. These receptor sequences come from a human donor in good health; the cells came from an allogeneic mixed lymphocyte reaction.

The chain carries TRBV5-1 and TRBJ1-2, with D possibly matching TRBD1 (6 bases). V lost 4 bases and J lost 4, with 14 bases in between. Germline V gives CDR1 SGHRS, CDR2 YFSETQ. The CDR3 is 14 amino acids. The CDR3 sequence: CASSMGTPFYGYTF. The CDR3 nucleotides are TGCGCCAGCAGCATGGGGACACCATTCTATGGCTACACCTTC.

The V and J genes are TRBV9 and TRBJ2-1; D is possibly TRBD1 (6 bases). The germline V and J ends were trimmed by 4 bases and 2 bases, with 16 bases remaining between them. This CDR3 region has 16 residues. Germline values: CDR1 SGDLS, CDR2 YYNGEE. The CDR3 nucleotides read TGTGCCAGCAGCCCGACGACAGGTACCACCTACAATGAGCAGTTCTTC. Its protein product is CASSPTTGTTYNEQFF.